This TCR beta chain was identified during a study of blood T cell repertoires in COVID-19. Study summary: COVID-19 samples from acute and convalescent phases originated in the United States, Italy and Spain. T cells, B-cell-depleted T cells, or PBMCs supplied cDNA or gDNA.

The CDR3 runs to 15 residues. CDR1 is DFQATT and CDR2 is SNEGSKA in the germline V gene (reference sequence). Deletions cut 3 bases from V and 1 base from J, with 12 bases between. The authors' processing: Amplification from reference gene primers served as the basis for estimated nucleated cell counts. Clones were sequenced by immunoSEQ multiplex PCR, and TCRdb holds only the in-frame ones, with some missing. The DNA was the basis for D and trimming; V, J and clone size are from that table. The sample lists over 85,000 clones; under 85% were seen once. The TCR comes from a man aged 70 or older with acute or convalescent COVID-19. The V gene is TRBV20-1, the J gene TRBJ2-2; no clear D gene. The sequenced material came from peripheral blood. CDR3 in DNA: TGCAGTGCTAGTGCACGTCTATGGAACACCGGGGAGCTGTTTTTT. This sequence encodes CSASARLWNTGELFF.